This T cell receptor (beta chain) derives from a study of glioma-infiltrating T cells after dendritic cell vaccination. Whole-study context: Monocyte-derived dendritic cells, cultured approximately 7 days with IL-4 and GM-CSF, were pulsed with autologous tumor lysate. Study-level points and caveats: No direct clonality-survival link was found; a diverse polyclonal response may matter.

Trimming cost V 4 bases and J 1 base; bases outside gene matches: 9. Germline values: CDR1 LNHDA, CDR2 SQIVND (reference sequence). There are 16 residues in the CDR3. About this clone itself: What it binds is unknown.

Blood PBMC samples: pre-vaccination, two weeks post third vaccination, and at tumor progression. The immunoSEQ assay amplified TCRB CDR3 from up to roughly 2 ug DNA. Profiling relied on immunoSEQ multiplex PCR, and the TCRdb table lists in-frame clones only, not all of them. The sample lists around 97,000 clones, about four fifths occurring once. This specimen was blood, taken before dendritic cell vaccination. This receptor was identified in a human donor with glioblastoma. V is TRBV19 and J is TRBJ2-5; the match to TRBD1 covers 7 bases. The CDR3 DNA reads as TGTGCCAGTAGTAAGGACAGGACAAGATTCCAAGAGACCCAGTACTTC. It yields the protein CASSKDRTRFQETQYF.